Presented here are 30 T cell receptor beta chains from one specimen sequenced in a study of T cells in Graves' hyperthyroidism and ophthalmopathy. From RNA transcripts, TCR beta CDR3 regions were amplified. First-round RT-PCR with HTBI primers amplified the TCR CDR3 region. Each CDR3 protein is one row after TCRdb ran MiXCR on the multiplex PCR reads. The data show fewer than 450,000 distinct CDR3 sequences, approximately 18% seen once. The sample was blood. These receptors originate from a woman aged 30 to 39 with Graves' hyperthyroidism that later progressed to Graves' ophthalmopathy.

Remarks on this clonotype: A much larger clone sits a single nucleotide away, making a read error possible. The rearrangement uses TRBV6-2 or TRBV6-3 and TRBJ2-5; tentative D call: TRBD1 (5 bases). This CDR3 contains 15 residues. Germline V gene sequence: CDR1 MNHEY, CDR2 SVGEGT. CDR3 sequence reads: CTSSGLAGNQETQYF. The CDR3 nucleotides are TGTACCAGCAGTGGCCTGGCAGGGAACCAAGAGACCCAGTACTTC.

This rearrangement joins TRBV3-1 to TRBJ2-1; D may be TRBD1 (5 bases). The CDR3 runs to 14 residues. Per germline, CDR1 LGHDT and CDR2 YNNKEL (reference sequence). Trimming pared 1 base from V and 6 bases from J, leaving 10 bases between. CDR3 in amino acids: CASSQVAGLNEQFF. The CDR3 region has the DNA TGTGCCAGCAGCCAAGTAGCAGGGCTCAATGAGCAGTTCTTC.

Notes on this clonotype: This may arise from a read error, as a much more abundant clone is one base away. V usage is TRBV6-2 or TRBV6-3 and J usage is TRBJ2-1; TRBD2 matches at 14 bases. This CDR3 comprises 17 residues. Trimming took 6 bases from V and 8 from J; bases not matched to a gene: 12. Per germline, CDR1 MNHEY and CDR2 SVGEGT. The CDR3 DNA sequence: TGTGCCAGCAGGAGAGGGACTAGCGGGGGACCAGGGGATGAGCAGTTCTTC. Its translation is CASRRGTSGGPGDEQFF.

This clonotype was counted a few times. The chain employs TRBV19 and TRBJ1-1; D not resolved. V was clipped by 10 bases and J by 1 base, with 7 bases between them. This CDR3 has 11 residues. The germline V gene has CDR1 LNHDA and CDR2 SQIVND (reference sequence). CDR3 nucleotides: TGTGCCACTCGACGGAACACTGAAGCTTTCTTT. It yields the protein CATRRNTEAFF.

This clonotype was observed at least ten times. V and J are TRBV4-1 and TRBJ1-5; D perhaps matches TRBD1 (5 bases). The V and J ends lost 0 bases and 7 bases respectively, with 13 bases between them. From germline, CDR1 is MGHRA and CDR2 YSYEKL. The CDR3 totals 15 residues. CDR3 nucleotide sequence: TGCGCCAGCAGCCAAGATCCGGGGGTAGGCCAGCCCCAGCATTTT. Protein sequence: CASSQDPGVGQPQHF.

The V gene is TRBV2, the J gene TRBJ1-1, with 9 bases aligning to TRBD1. The germline V gene has CDR1 SNHLY and CDR2 FYNNEI. The ends lost 6 bases at V and 0 bases at J; junction bases unmatched: 5. The CDR3 runs to 15 residues. CDR3 nucleotide sequence: TGTGCCAGCAGAGAGAGGACAGGGGTGAACACTGAAGCTTTCTTT. It encodes CASRERTGVNTEAFF.

This clonotype was recorded a few times. CDR3 in amino acids: CASSPRLGYSNQPQHF. As DNA, the CDR3 is TGTGCCAGCAGTCCTAGACTGGGATATAGCAATCAGCCCCAGCATTTT. The chain uses TRBV6-1 and TRBJ1-5, with D unclear. Germline loops: CDR1 MNHNS, CDR2 SASEGT. Trimming took 5 bases from V and 0 from J, leaving 14 bases between them. CDR3 length equals 16 residues.

This clonotype was recorded many times. This chain uses TRBV13 with TRBJ2-7; no clear D. The CDR3 length is 13 residues. Trimming left V 1 base short and J 7 bases short, with 11 bases between. CDR1 PRHDT and CDR2 FYEKMQ come from the germline V gene (reference sequence). CDR3: CASSLDSRREQYF. The CDR3 bases are TGTGCCAGCAGCTTAGACTCCCGTAGGGAGCAGTACTTC.

This clonotype was seen many times. The chain uses TRBV5-1 and TRBJ1-4; 8 bases are a match to TRBD1. V was clipped by 2 bases and J by 8 bases; unmatched bases: 5. Germline V CDR1 and CDR2: SGHRS, YFSETQ. This CDR3 has 14 residues. Here the CDR3 reads CASSLTDRAEKLFF. In DNA, the CDR3 is TGCGCCAGCAGCTTAACGGACAGGGCAGAAAAACTGTTTTTT.

This clonotype was seen a handful of times. The chain has TRBV6-2 or TRBV6-3 and TRBJ2-2; D possibly corresponds to TRBD2 (6 bases). CDR3 length: 15 residues. In germline, CDR1 is MNHEY, CDR2 SVGEGT. V dropped 6 bases and J dropped 5 bases, with 16 bases sitting between them. In nucleotides, the CDR3 is TGTGCCAGCAGCGTCGACATGGGGGGAACCGGGGAGCTGTTTTTT. Its translation is CASSVDMGGTGELFF.

This clonotype has only a few counts. This chain joins TRBV28 and TRBJ2-1, with 8 bases identical to TRBD2. The CDR3 extends over 16 amino acids. CDR1 MDHEN and CDR2 SYDVKM come from the germline V gene. Losses at the gene ends were 5 bases for V and 2 bases for J; bases not matched to a gene: 8. The CDR3 sequence: CASSKGRGETYNEQFF. DNA of the CDR3: TGTGCCAGCAGTAAAGGGCGGGGGGAAACCTACAATGAGCAGTTCTTC. Filled out from reference TRBV28 and TRBJ2-1, the complete variable domain reads DVKVTQSSRYLVKRTGEKVFLECVQDMDHENMFWYRQDPGLGLRLIYFSYDVKMKEKGDIPEGYSVSREKKERFSLILESASTNQTSMYLCASSKGRGETYNEQFFGPGTRLTVL.

This clonotype was seen many times. The J gene is TRBJ1-6, the V gene TRBV4-1; no reliable D call. The CDR3 totals 16 residues. Germline values: CDR1 MGHRA, CDR2 YSYEKL. V was trimmed by 3 bases and J by 9 bases, leaving 18 bases between them. Here the CDR3 reads CASSHPVRGVGSPLHF. As DNA, the CDR3 is TGCGCCAGCAGCCATCCCGTGCGGGGAGTGGGTTCACCCCTCCACTTT.

Only a few counts were recorded for this clonotype. The V gene is TRBV7-8, the J gene TRBJ2-3; 7 bases match TRBD2. Germline loops: CDR1 SGHVS, CDR2 FQNEAQ. The CDR3 is made up of 16 amino acids. Losses at the gene ends were 6 bases for V and 1 base for J; bases not matched to a gene: 10. The CDR3 DNA follows: TGTGCCAGCAGTCCTCTGGGGGGGGGGGGCACAGATACGCAGTATTTT. It translates to CASSPLGGGGTDTQYF.

The chain carries TRBV28 and TRBJ1-6; D may be TRBD1 (6 bases). V lost 6 bases and J lost 0, with 9 bases in between. The CDR3 contains 15 residues. Germline assignment: CDR1 MDHEN and CDR2 SYDVKM. CDR3 residues: CASRDRSSYNSPLHF. In nucleotides, the CDR3 is TGTGCCAGCAGAGACAGGAGCTCCTATAATTCACCCCTCCACTTT.

This rearrangement joins TRBV12-3 or TRBV12-4 to TRBJ1-2, with D perhaps TRBD1 (5 bases). The CDR3 consists of 14 residues. Trimming cost V 1 base and J 5 bases, with 11 bases left between them. The CDR3 DNA reads as TGTGCCAGCAGTTTAGGAGGGGAAGGTTATGGCTACACCTTC. Protein: CASSLGGEGYGYTF.

This clonotype was seen many times. In nucleotides, the CDR3 is TGTGCCAGCATGACACAGGACTACGAGCAGTACTTC. It codes for CASMTQDYEQYF. V usage is TRBV28 and J usage is TRBJ2-7, with D tentatively TRBD1 (5 bases). CDR3 length: 12 residues. Trimming removed 7 bases at V and 3 bases at J, with 10 bases between. Per the germline V gene, CDR1 is MDHEN and CDR2 is SYDVKM.

The chain links TRBV6-2 or TRBV6-3 to TRBJ2-1, with D perhaps matching TRBD2 (6 bases). CDR1 is MNHEY and CDR2 is SVGEGT in the germline V gene. The CDR3 runs to 16 residues. The V gene lost 0 bases and the J gene lost 4 bases, with 13 bases spanning the gap. The CDR3 DNA follows: TGTGCCAGCAGTTACTCGTTGGATAGCGGATACAATGAGCAGTTCTTC. Translation: CASSYSLDSGYNEQFF.

This clonotype was observed at least ten times. The J gene is TRBJ1-1, the V gene TRBV18, with a possible D match to TRBD1 (5 bases). Trimming removed 2 bases from V and 1 base from J, with 11 bases in between. The CDR3 totals 15 residues. CDR1 is KGHSH, CDR2 LQKENI, per germline. This CDR3 reads CASSPVAGSNTEAFF. The CDR3 DNA is TGTGCCAGCTCACCAGTGGCAGGGTCGAACACTGAAGCTTTCTTT. The full variable domain, in which reference TRBV18 and TRBJ1-1 provide the parts outside the CDR3, is NAGVMQNPRHLVRRRGQEARLRCSPMKGHSHVYWYRQLPEEGLKFMVYLQKENIIDESGMPKERFSAEFPKEGPSILRIQQVVRGDSAAYFCASSPVAGSNTEAFFGQGTRLTVV.

This clonotype was observed at least ten times. The rearrangement links TRBV20-1 to TRBJ2-1, with no clear D. The CDR3 is made up of 15 amino acids. Trimming removed 5 bases at V and 0 bases at J, with 14 bases between. CDR1 is DFQATT, CDR2 SNEGSKA, per germline (reference sequence). The CDR3 DNA reads as TGCAGTGCTCCAACAGAACCTAGCTCCTACAATGAGCAGTTCTTC. Translated, it gives CSAPTEPSSYNEQFF.

This clonotype was seen many times. The rearrangement links TRBV7-9 to TRBJ2-2; 9 nucleotides line up with TRBD1. This CDR3 spans 15 amino acids. After removal of 5 bases from V and 5 bases from J, the junction contained 6 bases not matched to a gene. CDR1 is SEHNR, CDR2 FQNEAQ, per germline (reference sequence). In nucleotides, the CDR3 is TGTGCCAGCAGCCGGACAGGGGATAGGACCGGGGAGCTGTTTTTT. It specifies CASSRTGDRTGELFF.

This clonotype has ten or more counts. J is TRBJ2-5 and V is TRBV11-2; maybe TRBD1 (6 bases). The ends were cut back, 2 bases at V and 5 bases at J, with 12 bases in the middle. Germline CDR1 is SGHAT and CDR2 is FQNNGV. The CDR3 covers 14 residues. The CDR3 sequence: CASSLTGSLETQYF. The CDR3 coding sequence is TGTGCCAGCAGCTTAACAGGGTCCTTGGAGACCCAGTACTTC. Full variable domain (missing parts from reference TRBV11-2 and TRBJ2-5): EAGVAQSPRYKIIEKRQSVAFWCNPISGHATLYWYQQILGQGPKLLIQFQNNGVVDDSQLPKDRFSAERLKGVDSTLKIQPAKLEDSAVYLCASSLTGSLETQYFGPGTRLLVL.

This clonotype was observed many times. V gene TRBV27 combines with J gene TRBJ1-1; D is undetermined. V lost 2 bases to trimming and J lost 5 bases, with 15 bases between them. The CDR3 extends over 15 amino acids. The germline V gene encodes CDR1 MNHEY and CDR2 SMNVEV (reference sequence). The CDR3 spells CASSLTPYRWTEAFF. As DNA, the CDR3 is TGTGCCAGCAGTTTAACCCCTTACAGATGGACTGAAGCTTTCTTT.

This chain joins TRBV2 and TRBJ1-3, with TRBD1 as a possible D gene (6 bases). V lost 10 bases and J 8 bases, leaving 15 bases between the germline ends. This CDR3 region has 12 residues. Per the germline V gene, CDR1 is SNHLY and CDR2 is FYNNEI. The CDR3 loop is CATSGAGDTIYF. The DNA for the CDR3 is TGTGCCACCTCCGGGGCAGGGGACACCATATATTTT. The whole variable domain, remainder taken from reference TRBV2 and TRBJ1-3, is EPEVTQTPSHQVTQMGQEVILRCVPISNHLYFYWYRQILGQKVEFLVSFYNNEISEKSEIFDDQFSVERPDGSNFTLKIRSTKLEDSAMYFCATSGAGDTIYFGEGSWLTVV.

This clonotype was counted many times. The chain uses TRBV6-1 and TRBJ2-1; 8 nucleotides align to TRBD1. Germline assignment: CDR1 MNHNS and CDR2 SASEGT. This CDR3 has 16 residues. Losses at the gene ends were 6 bases for V and 2 bases for J; bases not matched to a gene: 9. CDR3 amino acids: CASRTSAGGPYNEQFF. CDR3 bases: TGTGCCAGCAGGACATCGGCAGGGGGCCCCTACAATGAGCAGTTCTTC.

The chain joins TRBV6-2 or TRBV6-3 to TRBJ2-2, with 11 positions matching TRBD2. The CDR3 has 14 residues. V lost 8 bases, J lost 6 bases, and 5 bases stayed unmatched. CDR1 is MNHEY, CDR2 SVGEGT, per germline. The CDR3 sequence: CASELAGASGELFF. As DNA, the CDR3 is TGTGCCAGCGAACTAGCGGGAGCTTCCGGGGAGCTGTTTTTT.

There are many counts of this clonotype. The chain couples TRBV6-1 to TRBJ1-6; the D is unclear. Trimming took off 5 bases at V and 7 bases at J, with 15 bases between the two ends. Germline loops: CDR1 MNHNS, CDR2 SASEGT. This CDR3 has 15 amino acids. CDR3: CASSRGSPRNSPLHF. The CDR3 DNA follows: TGTGCCAGCAGTCGGGGTTCACCGAGAAATTCACCCCTCCACTTT.

This clonotype has ten or more counts. The chain joins TRBV3-1 to TRBJ2-7; possibly TRBD1 or TRBD2 for D (5 bases each). Between the trimmed V and J ends, which lost 2 bases and 2 bases, there was a span of 13 bases. The germline V gene has CDR1 LGHDT and CDR2 YNNKEL (reference sequence). The CDR3 is made up of 15 amino acids. CDR3 loop: CASSQLGTVTYEQYF. The CDR3 coding sequence is TGTGCCAGCAGCCAACTAGGGACGGTAACCTACGAGCAGTACTTC.

This clonotype was counted at least ten times. This sequence joins TRBV27 and TRBJ1-5; 7 bases fit TRBD1. The CDR3 sequence is 14 residues long. Looked up from germline, CDR1 is MNHEY and CDR2 is SMNVEV (reference sequence). After removal of 3 bases from V and 3 bases from J, the junction contained 2 bases not matched to a gene. The CDR3 loop reads CASSLTGNNQPQHF. Written as DNA, the CDR3 is TGTGCCAGCAGTTTGACAGGGAACAATCAGCCCCAGCATTTT.

Many counts were recorded for this clonotype. The chain recombines TRBV28 with TRBJ2-5; no clear D. The ends were cut back, 1 base at V and 0 bases at J, with 6 bases in the middle. From germline, CDR1 is MDHEN and CDR2 SYDVKM. The CDR3 has 14 residues. The CDR3 reads CASSLFGHQETQYF. CDR3 sequence (DNA): TGTGCCAGCAGTTTATTCGGACACCAAGAGACCCAGTACTTC.

The gene calls are TRBV2 and TRBJ2-3; 7 bases line up with TRBD2. The CDR3 has 17 residues. Germline lookup yields CDR1 SNHLY and CDR2 FYNNEI. The V segment lost 7 bases and the J segment 3 bases; nucleotides outside the gene matches: 16. The CDR3 is CASTGREAGAVTDTQYF. The CDR3, as DNA: TGTGCCAGCACGGGCCGGGAGGCGGGAGCGGTGACAGATACGCAGTATTTT.